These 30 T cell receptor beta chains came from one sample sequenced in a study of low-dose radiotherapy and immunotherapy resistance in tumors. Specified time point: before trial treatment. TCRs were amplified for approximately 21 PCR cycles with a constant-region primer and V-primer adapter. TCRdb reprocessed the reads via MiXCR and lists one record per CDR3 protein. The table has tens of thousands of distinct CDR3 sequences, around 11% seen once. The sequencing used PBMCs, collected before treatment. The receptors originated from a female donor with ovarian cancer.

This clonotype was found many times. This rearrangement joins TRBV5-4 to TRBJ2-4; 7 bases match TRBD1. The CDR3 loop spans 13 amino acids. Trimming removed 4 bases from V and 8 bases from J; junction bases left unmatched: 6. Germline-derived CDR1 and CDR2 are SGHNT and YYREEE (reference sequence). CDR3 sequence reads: CASSMTGIDIQYF. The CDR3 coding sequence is TGTGCCAGCAGCATGACAGGGATCGACATTCAGTACTTC.

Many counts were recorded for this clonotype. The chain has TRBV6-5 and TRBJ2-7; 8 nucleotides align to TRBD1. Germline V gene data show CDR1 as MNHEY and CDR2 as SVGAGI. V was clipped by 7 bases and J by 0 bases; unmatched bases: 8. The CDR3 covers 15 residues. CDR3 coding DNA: TGTGCCAGCACCCTGGGACAGGTTATCTCCTACGAGCAGTACTTC. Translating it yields CASTLGQVISYEQYF.

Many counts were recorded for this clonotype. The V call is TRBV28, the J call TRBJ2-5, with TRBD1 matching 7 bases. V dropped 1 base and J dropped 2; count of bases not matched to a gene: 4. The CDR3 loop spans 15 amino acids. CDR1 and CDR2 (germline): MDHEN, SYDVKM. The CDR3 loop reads CASSLFETGQETQYF. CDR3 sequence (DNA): TGTGCCAGCAGTTTATTCGAGACAGGGCAAGAGACCCAGTACTTC. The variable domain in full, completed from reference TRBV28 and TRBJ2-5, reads DVKVTQSSRYLVKRTGEKVFLECVQDMDHENMFWYRQDPGLGLRLIYFSYDVKMKEKGDIPEGYSVSREKKERFSLILESASTNQTSMYLCASSLFETGQETQYFGPGTRLLVL.

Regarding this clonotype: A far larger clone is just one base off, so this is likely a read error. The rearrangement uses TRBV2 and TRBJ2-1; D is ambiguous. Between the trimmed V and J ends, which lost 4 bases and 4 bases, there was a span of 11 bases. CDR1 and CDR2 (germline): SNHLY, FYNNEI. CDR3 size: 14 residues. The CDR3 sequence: CASSAGEGYNEQFF. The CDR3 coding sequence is TGTGCCAGCAGTGCGGGTGAAGGGTACAATGAGCAGTTCTTC. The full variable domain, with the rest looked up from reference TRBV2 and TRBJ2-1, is EPEVTQTPSHQVTQMGQEVILRCVPISNHLYFYWYRQILGQKVEFLVSFYNNEISEKSEIFDDQFSVERPDGSNFTLKIRSTKLEDSAMYFCASSAGEGYNEQFFGPGTRLTVL.

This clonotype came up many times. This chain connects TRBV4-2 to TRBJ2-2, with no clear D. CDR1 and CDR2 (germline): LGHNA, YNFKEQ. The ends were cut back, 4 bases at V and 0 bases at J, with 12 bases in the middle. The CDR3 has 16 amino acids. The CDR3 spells CASSLRESANTGELFF. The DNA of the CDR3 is TGTGCCAGCAGCCTAAGGGAATCAGCGAACACCGGGGAGCTGTTTTTT.

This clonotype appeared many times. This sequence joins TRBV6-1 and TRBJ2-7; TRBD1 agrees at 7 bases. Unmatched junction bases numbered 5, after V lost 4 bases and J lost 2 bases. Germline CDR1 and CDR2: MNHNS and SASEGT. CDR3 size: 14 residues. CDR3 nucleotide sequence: TGTGCCAGCAGTGTGGGGGACAGCACCTACGAGCAGTACTTC. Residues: CASSVGDSTYEQYF.

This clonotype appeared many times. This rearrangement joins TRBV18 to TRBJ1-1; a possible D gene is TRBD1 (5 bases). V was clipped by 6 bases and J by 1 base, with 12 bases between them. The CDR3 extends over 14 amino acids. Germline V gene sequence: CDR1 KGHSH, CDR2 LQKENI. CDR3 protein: CASSLDRANTEAFF. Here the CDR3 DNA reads TGTGCCAGCTCGCTCGACAGAGCGAACACTGAAGCTTTCTTT.

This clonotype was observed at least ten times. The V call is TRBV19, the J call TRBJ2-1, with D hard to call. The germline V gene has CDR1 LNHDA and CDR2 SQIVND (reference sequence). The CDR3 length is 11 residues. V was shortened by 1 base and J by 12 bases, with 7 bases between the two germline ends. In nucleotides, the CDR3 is TGTGCCAGTAGTATAGCTGCGACGCAGTTCTTC. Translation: CASSIAATQFF. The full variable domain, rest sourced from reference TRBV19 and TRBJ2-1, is DGGITQSPKYLFRKEGQNVTLSCEQNLNHDAMYWYRQDPGQGLRLIYYSQIVNDFQKGDIAEGYSVSREKKESFPLTVTSAQKNPTAFYLCASSIAATQFFGPGTRLTVL.

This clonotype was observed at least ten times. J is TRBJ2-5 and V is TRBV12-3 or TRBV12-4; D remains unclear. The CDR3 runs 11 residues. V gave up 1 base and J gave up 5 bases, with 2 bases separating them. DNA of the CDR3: TGTGCCAGCAGTTTAGATGAGACCCAGTACTTC. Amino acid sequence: CASSLDETQYF.

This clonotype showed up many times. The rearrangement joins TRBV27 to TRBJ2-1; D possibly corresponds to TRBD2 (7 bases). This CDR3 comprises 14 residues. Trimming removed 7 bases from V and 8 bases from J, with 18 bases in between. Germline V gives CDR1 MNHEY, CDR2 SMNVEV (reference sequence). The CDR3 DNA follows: TGTGCCAGCACCTTGGGAGGGGGGACGCATGAGCAGTTCTTC. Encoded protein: CASTLGGGTHEQFF.

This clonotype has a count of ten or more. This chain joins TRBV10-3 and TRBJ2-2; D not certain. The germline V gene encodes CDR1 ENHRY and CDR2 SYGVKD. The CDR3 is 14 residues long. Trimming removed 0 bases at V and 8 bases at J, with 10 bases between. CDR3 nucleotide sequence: TGTGCCATCAGTGAGTCGCAGTCACCGGGGGAGCTGTTTTTT. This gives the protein CAISESQSPGELFF.

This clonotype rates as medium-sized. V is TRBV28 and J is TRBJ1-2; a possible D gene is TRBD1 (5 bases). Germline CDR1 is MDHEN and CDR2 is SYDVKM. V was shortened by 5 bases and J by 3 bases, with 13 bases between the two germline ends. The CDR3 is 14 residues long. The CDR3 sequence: CASSPTGGDYGYTF. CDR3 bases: TGTGCCAGCAGTCCCACCGGGGGGGACTATGGCTACACCTTC.

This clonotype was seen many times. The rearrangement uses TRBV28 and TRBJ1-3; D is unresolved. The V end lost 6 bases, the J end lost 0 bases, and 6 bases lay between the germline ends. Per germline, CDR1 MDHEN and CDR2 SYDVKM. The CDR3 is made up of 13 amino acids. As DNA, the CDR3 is TGTGCCAGCAGAGGAAGCTCTGGAAACACCATATATTTT. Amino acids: CASRGSSGNTIYF.

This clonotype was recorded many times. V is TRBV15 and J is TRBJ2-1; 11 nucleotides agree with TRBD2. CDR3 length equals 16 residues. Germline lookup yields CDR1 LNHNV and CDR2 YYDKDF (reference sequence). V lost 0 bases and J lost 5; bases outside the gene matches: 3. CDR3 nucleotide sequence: TGTGCCACCAGCAGAGATCGACTAGCGGGGAACAATGAGCAGTTCTTC. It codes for CATSRDRLAGNNEQFF.

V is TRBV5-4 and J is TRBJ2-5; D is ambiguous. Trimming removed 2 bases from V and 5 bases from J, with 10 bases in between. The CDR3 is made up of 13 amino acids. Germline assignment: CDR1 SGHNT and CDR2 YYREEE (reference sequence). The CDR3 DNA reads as TGTGCCAGCAGCTTAGCTTCCAGGGAGACCCAGTACTTC. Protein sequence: CASSLASRETQYF.

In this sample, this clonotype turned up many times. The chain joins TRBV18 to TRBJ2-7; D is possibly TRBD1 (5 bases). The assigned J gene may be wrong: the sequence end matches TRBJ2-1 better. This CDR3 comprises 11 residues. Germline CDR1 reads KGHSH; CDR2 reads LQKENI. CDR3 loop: CASSPDSEQFF. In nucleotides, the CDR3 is TGTGCCAGCTCACCTGACAGTGAGCAGTTCTTC.

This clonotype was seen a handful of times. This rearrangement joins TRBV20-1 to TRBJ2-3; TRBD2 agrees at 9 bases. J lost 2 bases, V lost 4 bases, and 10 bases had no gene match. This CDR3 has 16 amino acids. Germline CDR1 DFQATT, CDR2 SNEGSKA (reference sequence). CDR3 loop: CSATEGRGGVTDTQYF. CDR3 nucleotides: TGCAGTGCTACCGAGGGGCGGGGGGGCGTCACAGATACGCAGTATTTT.

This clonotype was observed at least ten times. CDR3 in amino acids: CASSQIRSILGNTIYF. The DNA of the CDR3 is TGTGCCAGCAGCCAAATCAGGTCTATCCTTGGAAACACCATATATTTT. The V gene is TRBV3-1, the J gene TRBJ1-3; the D is unclear. The CDR3 consists of 16 residues. Germline V gene lookup returns CDR1 LGHDT and CDR2 YNNKEL (reference sequence). With 2 bases removed from V and 3 bases from J, the gap between germline ends came to 14 bases. The full variable domain, its missing parts supplied by reference TRBV3-1 and TRBJ1-3, is DTAVSQTPKYLVTQMGNDKSIKCEQNLGHDTMYWYKQDSKKFLKIMFSYNNKELIINETVPNRFSPKSPDKAHLNLHINSLELGDSAVYFCASSQIRSILGNTIYFGEGSWLTVV.

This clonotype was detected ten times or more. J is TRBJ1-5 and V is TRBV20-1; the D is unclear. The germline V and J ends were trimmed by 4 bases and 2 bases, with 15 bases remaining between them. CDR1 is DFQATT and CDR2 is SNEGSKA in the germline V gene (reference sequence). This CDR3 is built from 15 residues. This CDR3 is CSATTPTHGNQPQHF. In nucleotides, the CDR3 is TGCAGTGCTACCACCCCGACCCATGGCAATCAGCCCCAGCATTTT.

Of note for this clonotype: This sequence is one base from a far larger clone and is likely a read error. Written as DNA, the CDR3 is TGTGCCAGCAGTGAAGGGTCAGCGGCGGGTTCCTACGAGCAGTTCTTC. It is translated as CASSEGSAAGSYEQFF. This chain joins TRBV2 and TRBJ2-1; a weak D match, TRBD2 (5 bases). Germline V gene data show CDR1 as SNHLY and CDR2 as FYNNEI. Trimming stripped 1 base from V and 10 bases from J, with 20 bases between. The CDR3 runs to 16 residues.

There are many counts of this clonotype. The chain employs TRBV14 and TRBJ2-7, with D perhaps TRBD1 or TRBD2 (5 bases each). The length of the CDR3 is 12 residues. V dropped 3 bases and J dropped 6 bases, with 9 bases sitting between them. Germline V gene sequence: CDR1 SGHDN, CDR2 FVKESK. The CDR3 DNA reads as TGTGCCAGCAGCCATTGGGGGTTCGAGCAGTACTTC. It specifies CASSHWGFEQYF.

The CDR3 protein is CASSVWGRGSTDTQYF. The CDR3 coding sequence is TGTGCCAGCTCCGTTTGGGGTCGGGGGAGCACAGATACGCAGTATTTT. The chain carries TRBV7-9 and TRBJ2-3, with a possible D match to TRBD2 (6 bases). With 8 bases removed from V and 0 bases from J, the gap between germline ends came to 18 bases. CDR1 and CDR2 (germline): SEHNR, FQNEAQ (reference sequence). The CDR3 is made up of 16 amino acids.

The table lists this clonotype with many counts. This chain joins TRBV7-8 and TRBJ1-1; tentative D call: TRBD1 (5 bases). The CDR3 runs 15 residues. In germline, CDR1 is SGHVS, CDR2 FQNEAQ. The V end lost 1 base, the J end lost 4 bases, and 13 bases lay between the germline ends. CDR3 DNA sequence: TGTGCCAGCAGCTTAGAGGGCAGGGTAGCCACTGAAGCTTTCTTT. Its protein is CASSLEGRVATEAFF.

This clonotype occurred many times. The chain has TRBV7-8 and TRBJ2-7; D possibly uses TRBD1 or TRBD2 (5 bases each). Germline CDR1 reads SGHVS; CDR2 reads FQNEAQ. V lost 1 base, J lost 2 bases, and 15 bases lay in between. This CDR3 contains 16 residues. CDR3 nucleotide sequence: TGTGCCAGCAGCTTAGTCTACGGGACGACTACCTACGAGCAGTACTTC. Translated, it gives CASSLVYGTTTYEQYF. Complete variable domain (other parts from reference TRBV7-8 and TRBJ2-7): GAGVSQSPRYKVAKRGQDVALRCDPISGHVSLFWYQQALGQGPEFLTYFQNEAQLDKSGLPSDRFFAERPEGSVSTLKIQRTQQEDSAVYLCASSLVYGTTTYEQYFGPGTRLTVT.

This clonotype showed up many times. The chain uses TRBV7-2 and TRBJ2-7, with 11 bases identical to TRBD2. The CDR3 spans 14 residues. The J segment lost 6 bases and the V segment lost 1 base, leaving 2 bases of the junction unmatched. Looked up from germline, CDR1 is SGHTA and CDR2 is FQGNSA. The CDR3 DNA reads TGTGCCAGCAGCTTAGGGCTAGCGGGAGGCGAGCAGTACTTC. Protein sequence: CASSLGLAGGEQYF.

DNA for the CDR3: TGTGCCAGCAGATCCGTCAGGGGAAGGGAGACAGATACGCAGTATTTT. This gives the protein CASRSVRGRETDTQYF. The rearrangement joins TRBV12-3 or TRBV12-4 to TRBJ2-3, with a tentative D call TRBD1 (6 bases). Trimming removed 6 bases at V and 3 bases at J, with 19 bases between. The CDR3 is made up of 16 amino acids.

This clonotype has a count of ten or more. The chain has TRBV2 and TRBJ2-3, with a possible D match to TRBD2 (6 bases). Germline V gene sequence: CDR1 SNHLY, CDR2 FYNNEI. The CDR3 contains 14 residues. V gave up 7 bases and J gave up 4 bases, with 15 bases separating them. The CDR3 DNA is TGTGCCAGCATGACCGGGGGTTTGCCAGATACGCAGTATTTT. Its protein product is CASMTGGLPDTQYF.

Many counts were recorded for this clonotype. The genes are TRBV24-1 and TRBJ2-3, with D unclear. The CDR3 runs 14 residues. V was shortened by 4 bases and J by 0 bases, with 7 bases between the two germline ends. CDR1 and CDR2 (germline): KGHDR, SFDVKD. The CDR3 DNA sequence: TGTGCCACCAGTGACCGCCATAGCACAGATACGCAGTATTTT. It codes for CATSDRHSTDTQYF.

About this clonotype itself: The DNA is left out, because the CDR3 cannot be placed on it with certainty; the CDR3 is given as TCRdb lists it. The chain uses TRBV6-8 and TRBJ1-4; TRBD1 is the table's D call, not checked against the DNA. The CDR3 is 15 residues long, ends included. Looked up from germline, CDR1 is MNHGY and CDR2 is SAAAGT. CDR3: CASSDGQGGEKLFFF.

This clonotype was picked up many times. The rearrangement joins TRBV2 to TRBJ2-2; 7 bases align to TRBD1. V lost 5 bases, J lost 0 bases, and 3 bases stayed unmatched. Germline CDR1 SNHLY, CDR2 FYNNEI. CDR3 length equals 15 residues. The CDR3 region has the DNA TGTGCCAGCAGTTCCGGGACAGCGAACACCGGGGAGCTGTTTTTT. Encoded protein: CASSSGTANTGELFF. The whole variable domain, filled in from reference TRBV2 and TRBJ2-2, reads EPEVTQTPSHQVTQMGQEVILRCVPISNHLYFYWYRQILGQKVEFLVSFYNNEISEKSEIFDDQFSVERPDGSNFTLKIRSTKLEDSAMYFCASSSGTANTGELFFGEGSRLTVL.